This TCR beta chain was identified during a study of circulating tumor DNA in untreated peripheral T-cell lymphoma. TCRdb keeps only in-frame clones here, not all; method: immunoSEQ multiplex PCR. Here the sample spans about 2,800 clones, more than 55% being singletons. The CDR3 has 15 amino acids. This chain uses TRBV1 with TRBJ2-3; TRBD2, as called in the table, went unchecked against the DNA. TRBV1 is labeled a pseudogene. This TCR derives from a human donor with peripheral T-cell lymphoma. Sample: tumor tissue. CDR3 coding DNA: TGCACCAGCCCCACTAGCGGGGGGAAAGCAGATACGCAGTATTTT. Amino acids: CTSPTSGGKADTQYF.